A single sample is the source of the 2 T cell receptor beta chains below, sequenced in a study of Graves' ophthalmopathy and Graves' hyperthyroidism. RNA transcripts were the source from which TCR beta CDR3 regions were amplified. After a first-round RT-PCR with HTBI primers, a second-round multiplex PCR was run. From the multiplex PCR reads, TCRdb called clonotypes with MiXCR, one entry per CDR3 protein. The sample has 200,000 to 250,000 distinct CDR3 sequences, about 22% seen once. Material for sequencing was peripheral blood. The receptors derive from a woman aged 45-65 years with Graves' ophthalmopathy.

The CDR3 DNA follows: TGCGCCAGCAGTACGTCTGGACTTAGCGGCTACGAGCAGTACTTC. It codes for CASSTSGLSGYEQYF. V gene TRBV5-1 combines with J gene TRBJ2-7; a possible D gene is TRBD2 (6 bases). The CDR3 runs to 15 residues. Germline lookup yields CDR1 SGHRS and CDR2 YFSETQ. Trimming shortened V by 5 bases and J by 3 bases, and 18 bases separated the two germline ends.

J is TRBJ2-7 and V is TRBV19, with 7 positions matching TRBD1. The CDR3 covers 15 residues. Per germline, CDR1 LNHDA and CDR2 SQIVND (reference sequence). Trimming took 3 bases from V and 2 from J; bases not matched to a gene: 7. This CDR3 is CASSIGAGGTYEQYF. The CDR3 nucleotides read TGTGCCAGTAGTATCGGGGCAGGGGGTACCTACGAGCAGTACTTC.